What follows are 26 T cell receptor beta chains derived from one specimen sequenced in a study of lung T cells in sarcoidosis with Löfgren's syndrome. One entry per CDR3 protein results from TCRdb running MiXCR on the reads. Altogether about 19,000 distinct CDR3 sequences are present, 20% to 25% being singletons, with the ten largest covering approximately 0.78%. The sample consisted of CD4+ T cells from bronchoalveolar lavage. The receptors stem from a human donor with sarcoidosis (Löfgren's syndrome or another form), or a control subject (not recorded which).

In its sample, this clonotype ranks as medium-sized. The chain employs TRBV6-1 and TRBJ2-1, with 9 bases that match TRBD1. The ends lost 6 bases at V and 3 bases at J; junction bases unmatched: 6. Germline assignment: CDR1 MNHNS and CDR2 SASEGT. The CDR3 loop spans 15 amino acids. CDR3 in amino acids: CASRATGGFYNEQFF. CDR3 nucleotide sequence: TGTGCCAGCAGGGCTACAGGGGGCTTCTACAATGAGCAGTTCTTC.

J is TRBJ2-5 and V is TRBV7-2; 8 bases are a match to TRBD2. The CDR3 is 16 amino acids. V lost 1 base to trimming and J lost 4 bases; unmatched junction nucleotides: 8. Germline CDR1 reads SGHTA; CDR2 reads FQGNSA. The CDR3: CASSLVGTRKAETQYF. The CDR3 DNA follows: TGTGCCAGCAGCTTAGTGGGGACTAGGAAGGCAGAGACCCAGTACTTC.

Sample share makes this clonotype medium-sized (0.01 to 0.1%). The chain uses TRBV6-1 and TRBJ2-2; TRBD2 matches 8 bases. The CDR3 extends over 14 amino acids. The V gene's germline CDR1 is MNHNS and CDR2 SASEGT. V lost 7 bases to trimming and J lost 4 bases; unmatched junction nucleotides: 5. In nucleotides, the CDR3 is TGTGCCAGCAATCAGCGGGAGAGCACCGGGGAGCTGTTTTTT. Translating gives CASNQRESTGELFF.

This clonotype was seen more than once but under ten times. The gene calls are TRBV12-3 or TRBV12-4 and TRBJ2-5, with TRBD1 identical over 7 bases. Trimming took 6 bases from V and 2 from J; bases not matched to a gene: 9. The CDR3 totals 15 residues. The CDR3 region has the DNA TGTGCCAGCAGCTCCATTAACAGGGGTCAAGAGACCCAGTACTTC. Its protein product is CASSSINRGQETQYF.

In this sample, this clonotype turned up many times. The genes are TRBV11-2 and TRBJ2-4; D not certain. The CDR3 covers 14 residues. Germline V lookup: CDR1 SGHAT, CDR2 FQNNGV. V lost 5 bases and J 0 bases, leaving 8 bases between the germline ends. The CDR3 spells CASSRSLAKNIQYF. In nucleotides, the CDR3 is TGTGCCAGCAGCCGAAGTCTAGCCAAAAACATTCAGTACTTC.

As regards this clonotype: Just one base apart from a much larger clone, this may be a read error. The V call is TRBV28, the J call TRBJ2-7; 12 bases match TRBD2. Per germline, CDR1 MDHEN and CDR2 SYDVKM. This CDR3 has 15 amino acids. The CDR3 bases are TGTGCCAGCAGTTTCGGACTAGCGGGGTCCTACGAGCAGTGCTTC. It codes for CASSFGLAGSYEQCF.

This sequence joins TRBV29-1 and TRBJ2-1, with D perhaps given as TRBD1 or TRBD2 (5 bases each). CDR1 and CDR2 (germline): SQVTM, ANQGSEA. Trimming pared 2 bases from V and 5 bases from J, leaving 22 bases between. CDR3 length equals 17 residues. The CDR3 loop is CSVELGVPRGRNNEQFF. In DNA, the CDR3 is TGCAGCGTTGAATTAGGGGTCCCTCGGGGTCGAAACAATGAGCAGTTCTTC.

This clonotype was detected ten times or more. The genes are TRBV14 and TRBJ2-1; no clear D gene. Germline CDR1 SGHDN, CDR2 FVKESK. Trimming cost V 0 bases and J 4 bases, with 13 bases left between them. The CDR3 loop spans 16 amino acids. DNA for the CDR3: TGTGCCAGCAGCCAAGAAGTAAATTGGCCTTACAATGAGCAGTTCTTC. It specifies CASSQEVNWPYNEQFF.

By proportion, this clonotype is medium-sized. The chain carries TRBV6-2 or TRBV6-3 and TRBJ2-7; D gene uncertain. Trimming took off 2 bases at V and 0 bases at J, with 8 bases between the two ends. The length of the CDR3 is 14 residues. Germline assignment: CDR1 MNHEY and CDR2 SVGEGT. In DNA form, the CDR3 reads TGTGCCAGCAGTTACCTGCGGAGCTCCTACGAGCAGTACTTC. It encodes CASSYLRSSYEQYF.

On this clonotype: A much larger clone is a single base away; this may be a read error. The V gene is TRBV7-9, the J gene TRBJ1-5; no reliable D call. This CDR3 is built from 12 residues. Looked up from germline, CDR1 is SEHNR and CDR2 is FQNEAQ (reference sequence). V was pared by 5 bases and J by 5 bases, with 7 bases between. The CDR3 DNA follows: TGTGCCAGCAGCCTTCCTGATCAGCCCCAGCATTTT. Translating gives CASSLPDQPQHF.

This clonotype was seen repeatedly, ten times or more. This chain uses TRBV3-1 with TRBJ2-1; TRBD2 matches at 15 bases. This CDR3 spans 19 amino acids. Per the germline V gene, CDR1 is LGHDT and CDR2 is YNNKEL (reference sequence). J lost 0 bases, V lost 4 bases, and 7 bases had no gene match. CDR3 sequence: CASSPGLAGGLNSYNEQFF. CDR3 DNA sequence: TGTGCCAGCAGCCCGGGACTAGCGGGAGGCCTGAACTCCTACAATGAGCAGTTCTTC.

This clonotype was recorded at least ten times. This chain joins TRBV12-3 or TRBV12-4 and TRBJ1-1; the D is unclear. This CDR3 has 13 amino acids. The V end was cut by 2 bases, the J end by 0 bases, with 4 bases between. The DNA for the CDR3 is TGTGCCAGCAGTTTACAGGTGAACACTGAAGCTTTCTTT. Protein: CASSLQVNTEAFF.

A word on this clonotype: A much larger clone lies one base from this, so it may be a read error. The rearrangement joins TRBV20-1 to TRBJ2-3; 13 positions match TRBD2. Per germline, CDR1 DFQATT and CDR2 SNEGSKA (reference sequence). The CDR3 has 15 amino acids. The CDR3 is CSSRGLAGDSDTQYF. In DNA, the CDR3 is TGCAGTTCTAGAGGACTAGCGGGAGACTCAGATACGCAGTATTTT.

In its sample, this clonotype was seen many times. This chain joins TRBV19 and TRBJ2-1; 10 positions agree with TRBD2. J gave up 4 bases and V 7 bases, and 22 bases lay outside the gene matches. CDR1 is LNHDA, CDR2 SQIVND, per germline (reference sequence). This CDR3 region has 20 residues. The CDR3 DNA follows: TGTGCCAGTAATCACATTACCGGGACTAGCGAAGACCAGATTTACAATGAGCAGTTCTTC. It codes for CASNHITGTSEDQIYNEQFF.

This clonotype came up many times. This chain links TRBV20-1 with TRBJ1-2, with D unclear. With 3 bases removed from V and 2 bases from J, the gap between germline ends came to 7 bases. The CDR3 is 12 amino acids. CDR1 is DFQATT and CDR2 is SNEGSKA in the germline V gene (reference sequence). The CDR3 DNA sequence: TGCAGTGCTAGTCTCGCGAACTATGGCTACACCTTC. This sequence encodes CSASLANYGYTF.

This clonotype showed up many times. V and J are TRBV10-3 and TRBJ2-5; no definite D call. Trimming stripped 3 bases from V and 2 bases from J, with 10 bases between. The CDR3 loop spans 14 amino acids. Germline CDR1 ENHRY, CDR2 SYGVKD. The CDR3 DNA sequence: TGTGCCATCAGTGAAAACGACTTACAAGAGACCCAGTACTTC. Its translation is CAISENDLQETQYF.

This clonotype turned up a few times. The rearrangement links TRBV4-2 to TRBJ1-5; D possibly corresponds to TRBD1 (5 bases). This CDR3 contains 16 residues. Trimming removed 6 bases at V and 5 bases at J, with 20 bases between. In germline, CDR1 is LGHNA, CDR2 YNFKEQ. DNA of the CDR3: TGTGCCAGCAGACAAAATGTGGGGCCCAGCGATCAGCCCCAGCATTTT. It is translated as CASRQNVGPSDQPQHF.

The rearrangement joins TRBV5-8 to TRBJ2-5; possible D gene TRBD2, 6 bases. CDR3 length: 13 residues. Germline CDR1 and CDR2: SGHTS and YDEGEE. With 7 bases removed from V and 4 bases from J, the gap between germline ends came to 14 bases. CDR3 residues: CASLHSGSETQYF. The CDR3 DNA is TGTGCCAGCCTACATAGCGGCTCAGAGACCCAGTACTTC.

This chain links TRBV3-1 with TRBJ2-7; D call uncertain. Germline assignment: CDR1 LGHDT and CDR2 YNNKEL (reference sequence). The V and J ends lost 2 bases and 5 bases respectively, with 4 bases between them. This CDR3 comprises 11 residues. DNA of the CDR3: TGTGCCAGCAGCCAATCCAACGAGCAGTACTTC. As protein: CASSQSNEQYF.

This clonotype was recorded many times. This chain joins TRBV19 and TRBJ1-5, with no clear D. The V gene's germline CDR1 is LNHDA and CDR2 SQIVND (reference sequence). The CDR3 is made up of 14 amino acids. Deletions cut 5 bases from V and 2 bases from J, with 10 bases between. CDR3 nucleotides: TGTGCCAGTAGTTCCCCGAGTCGCAATCAGCCCCAGCATTTT. Translating it yields CASSSPSRNQPQHF.

Worth noting for this clonotype: This may stem from a read error, because a much larger clone lies one nucleotide away. As the CDR3 is not closed by the conserved phenylalanine or tryptophan, this likely results from a read error. In DNA, the CDR3 is TGTATAGTCCCGGTGGGGTCTGGGAATGAAAAACTGTTTTTG. Translated: CIVPVGSGNEKLFL. The chain is built from TRBV20-1 and TRBJ1-4; no definite D call. The germline V gene encodes CDR1 DFQATT and CDR2 SNEGSKA (reference sequence). The CDR3 runs 14 residues.

This clonotype appeared many times. This chain links TRBV27 with TRBJ2-5; the D gene is possibly TRBD2 (5 bases). Germline CDR1 is MNHEY and CDR2 is SMNVEV (reference sequence). Trimming pared 4 bases from V and 5 bases from J, leaving 11 bases between. This CDR3 has 13 residues. CDR3: CASSSLARETQYF. CDR3 coding DNA: TGTGCCAGCAGTTCCCTAGCAAGGGAGACCCAGTACTTC.

Points on this clonotype: Relative to the germline gene, one junction end is altered; a read error may explain this. This rearrangement joins TRBV6-1 to TRBJ1-2, with D perhaps TRBD1 (5 bases). The CDR3 spans 14 residues. Germline V lookup: CDR1 MNHNS, CDR2 SASEGT. The DNA of the CDR3 is TGTGCCAGCAGTGTAGCTGGGGCTACCTATGGCTACACTTTC. Its protein product is CASSVAGATYGYTF.

This clonotype was recorded many times. V and J are TRBV7-9 and TRBJ1-2; a weak D match, TRBD1 (5 bases). The germline CDR1 and CDR2 sequences are SEHNR and FQNEAQ (reference sequence). The CDR3 sequence is 13 residues long. Trimming took off 2 bases at V and 10 bases at J, with 14 bases between the two ends. This CDR3 reads CASSLQPGQAYTF. CDR3 coding DNA: TGTGCCAGCAGCTTACAACCCGGACAAGCCTACACCTTC.

A note on this clonotype: A much larger clone lies one base from this, so it may be a read error. The J gene is TRBJ1-2, the V gene TRBV12-3 or TRBV12-4, with a possible D match to TRBD1 (6 bases). The CDR3 runs to 13 residues. V lost 2 bases, J lost 2 bases, and 6 bases lay in between. As DNA, the CDR3 is TGTGCCAGCAGTTTAAGGGGGAACTATGGCTACACCTTC. Its protein is CASSLRGNYGYTF.

Judged by abundance, this clonotype is medium-sized. The chain has TRBV28 and TRBJ1-5; D call uncertain. Per germline, CDR1 MDHEN and CDR2 SYDVKM. V was cut by 5 bases and J by 7 bases, with 12 bases left in between. This CDR3 contains 13 residues. The CDR3 here is CASSVPDLQPQHF. CDR3 nucleotides: TGTGCCAGCAGTGTCCCGGACTTACAGCCCCAGCATTTT. Variable domain in full (rest from reference TRBV28 and TRBJ1-5): DVKVTQSSRYLVKRTGEKVFLECVQDMDHENMFWYRQDPGLGLRLIYFSYDVKMKEKGDIPEGYSVSREKKERFSLILESASTNQTSMYLCASSVPDLQPQHFGDGTRLSIL.